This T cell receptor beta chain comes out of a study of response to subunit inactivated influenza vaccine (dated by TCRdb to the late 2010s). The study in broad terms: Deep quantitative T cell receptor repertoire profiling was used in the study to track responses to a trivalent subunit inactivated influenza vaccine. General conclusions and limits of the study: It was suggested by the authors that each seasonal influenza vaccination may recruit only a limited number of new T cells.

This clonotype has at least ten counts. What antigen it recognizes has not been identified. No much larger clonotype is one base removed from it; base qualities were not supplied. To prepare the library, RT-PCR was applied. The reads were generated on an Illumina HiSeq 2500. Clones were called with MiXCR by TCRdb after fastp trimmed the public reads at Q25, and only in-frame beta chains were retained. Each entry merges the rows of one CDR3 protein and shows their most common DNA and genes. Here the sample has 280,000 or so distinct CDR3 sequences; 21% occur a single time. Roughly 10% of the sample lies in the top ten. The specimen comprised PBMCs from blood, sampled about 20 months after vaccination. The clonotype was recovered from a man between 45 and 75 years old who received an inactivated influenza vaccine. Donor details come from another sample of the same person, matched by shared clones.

The CDR3 is CATSRAYSGTVNQPQHF. DNA sequence: TGTGCCACCAGCAGAGCATACTCCGGGACAGTCAATCAGCCCCAGCATTTT. Recombination connected TRBV15 to TRBJ1-5, and 7 bases in between align with TRBD1. The junction shows trimming of 1 base on V and 3 bases on J, and the gene matches do not reach 9 bases of it. CDR1 LNHNV and CDR2 YYDKDF were looked up in the germline V gene (reference sequence). From its cysteine to its phenylalanine, the CDR3 spans 17 amino acids. CDR3 DNA only is kept here, 51 bases in frame from base 1. The entire variable domain, with the stretches around the CDR3 drawn from the reference TRBV15 and TRBJ1-5 proteins, is DAMVIQNPRYQVTQFGKPVTLSCSQTLNHNVMYWYQQKSSQAPKLLFHYYDKDFNNEADTPDNFQSRRPNTSFCFLDIRSPGLGDTAMYLCATSRAYSGTVNQPQHFGDGTRLSIL.